What follows are 3 T cell receptor beta chains derived from one specimen sequenced in a study of blood T cell repertoires in COVID-19. Clones were read by immunoSEQ multiplex PCR, and TCRdb kept only the in-frame ones, dropping some. In the table there are approximately 290,000 clones, around 89% of which are singletons. The material sequenced was peripheral blood. These receptors all come from a man aged 25 to 40 with acute or convalescent COVID-19.

The CDR3 protein is CASSLDRASRGDTQYF. CDR3 DNA sequence: TGTGCCAGCAGCTTAGACCGGGCGTCGAGAGGGGATACGCAGTATTTT. The chain is built from TRBV7-9 and TRBJ2-3, with D perhaps matching TRBD2 (5 bases). With 1 base removed from V and 6 bases from J, the gap between germline ends came to 17 bases. The CDR3 length is 16 residues. Looked up from germline, CDR1 is SEHNR and CDR2 is FQNEAQ (reference sequence).

The chain links TRBV7-8 to TRBJ1-2; 8 bases map to TRBD1. The ends lost 1 base at V and 14 bases at J; junction bases unmatched: 9. This CDR3 spans 13 amino acids. Germline V gene lookup returns CDR1 SGHVS and CDR2 FQNEAQ. For the CDR3, the DNA is TGTGCCAGCAGCTTAGAGGGCCAGGGGGCCTTTACCTTC. The encoded protein is CASSLEGQGAFTF.

The rearrangement joins TRBV28 to TRBJ1-1; the D is unclear. Looked up from germline, CDR1 is MDHEN and CDR2 is SYDVKM. The V end was cut by 5 bases, the J end by 0 bases, with 7 bases between. The CDR3 runs to 13 residues. CDR3 nucleotide sequence: TGTGCCAGCAGTCCTAATATGAACACTGAAGCTTTCTTT. This encodes CASSPNMNTEAFF. The full variable domain, with the rest looked up from reference TRBV28 and TRBJ1-1, is DVKVTQSSRYLVKRTGEKVFLECVQDMDHENMFWYRQDPGLGLRLIYFSYDVKMKEKGDIPEGYSVSREKKERFSLILESASTNQTSMYLCASSPNMNTEAFFGQGTRLTVV.